This T cell receptor (beta chain) was documented in a study of blood T cell repertoires in COVID-19. Study as a whole: There were acute and convalescent COVID-19 samples, and they came from the United States, Italy and Spain. In each case, the material was cDNA or gDNA derived from T cells, B-cell-depleted T cells, or PBMCs.

Per the study methods: Reference gene primers were amplified, and this amplification served to estimate nucleated cell counts. Profiled with immunoSEQ multiplex PCR; TCRdb holds only in-frame clones, not every one. The DNA was the basis for D and trimming; V, J and clone size are from that table. The profile covers about 260,000 clones, with roughly 86% appearing a single time and about 9.2% taken by the ten largest. V was clipped by 9 bases and J by 1 base, with 11 bases between them. CDR3 length equals 13 residues. Germline loops: CDR1 SNHLY, CDR2 FYNNEI. The rearrangement links TRBV2 to TRBJ2-3, with TRBD2 as a possible D gene (6 bases). This clonotype was sampled from a man between 40 and 49 years old who had recovered from COVID-19. The sample consisted of peripheral blood. The CDR3 loop reads CARRRGRTDTQYF. DNA for the CDR3: TGTGCCAGGAGGCGGGGACGCACAGATACGCAGTATTTT.